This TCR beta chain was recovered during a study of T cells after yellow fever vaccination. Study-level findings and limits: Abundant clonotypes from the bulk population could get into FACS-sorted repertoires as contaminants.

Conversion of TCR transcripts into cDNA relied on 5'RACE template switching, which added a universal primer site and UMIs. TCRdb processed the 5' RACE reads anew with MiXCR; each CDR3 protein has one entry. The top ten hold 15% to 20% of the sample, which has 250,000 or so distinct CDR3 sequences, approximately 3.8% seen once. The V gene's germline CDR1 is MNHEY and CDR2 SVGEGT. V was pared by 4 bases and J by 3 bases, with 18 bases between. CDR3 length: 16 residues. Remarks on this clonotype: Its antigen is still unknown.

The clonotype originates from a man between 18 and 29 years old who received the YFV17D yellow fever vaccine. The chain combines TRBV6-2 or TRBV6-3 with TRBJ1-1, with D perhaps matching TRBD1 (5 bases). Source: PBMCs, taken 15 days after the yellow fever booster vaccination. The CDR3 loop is CASSFAPGGEDTEAFF. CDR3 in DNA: TGTGCCAGCAGTTTTGCCCCAGGAGGGGAAGACACTGAAGCTTTCTTT.